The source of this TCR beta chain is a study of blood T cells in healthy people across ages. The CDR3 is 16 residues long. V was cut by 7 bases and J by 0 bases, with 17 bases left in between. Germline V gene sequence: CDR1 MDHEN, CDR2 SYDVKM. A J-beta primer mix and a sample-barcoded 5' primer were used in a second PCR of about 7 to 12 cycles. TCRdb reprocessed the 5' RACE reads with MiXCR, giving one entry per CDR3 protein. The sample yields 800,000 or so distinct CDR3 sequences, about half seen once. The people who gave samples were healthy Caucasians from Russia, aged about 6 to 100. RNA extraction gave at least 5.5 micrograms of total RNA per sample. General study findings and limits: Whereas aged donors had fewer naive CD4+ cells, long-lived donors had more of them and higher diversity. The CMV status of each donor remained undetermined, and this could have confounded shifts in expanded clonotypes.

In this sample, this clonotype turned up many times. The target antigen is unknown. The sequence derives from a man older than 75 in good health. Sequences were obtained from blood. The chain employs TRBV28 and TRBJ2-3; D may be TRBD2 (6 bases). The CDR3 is CASTTRMGLSTDTQYF. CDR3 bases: TGTGCCAGCACCACCCGTATGGGACTCAGCACAGATACGCAGTATTTT.